The 29 T cell receptor beta chains reported below all come from one sample, sequenced in a study of T cell changes during pregnancy in multiple sclerosis. The table came from immunoSEQ multiplex PCR; TCRdb's copy has only in-frame clones and leaves some out. The table lists just under 60,000 clones, about 92% of them singletons. The sequenced sample was peripheral blood, obtained in the first trimester of pregnancy. The receptors derive from a female donor with multiple sclerosis, enrolled in a pregnancy study.

The chain has TRBV6-1 and TRBJ1-2, with D perhaps matching TRBD1 (6 bases). Germline values: CDR1 MNHNS, CDR2 SASEGT. V was shortened by 3 bases and J by 6 bases, with 11 bases between the two germline ends. The CDR3 spans 13 residues. The CDR3 spells CASSDTGRDGYTF. In DNA form, the CDR3 reads TGTGCCAGCAGTGACACAGGGAGGGATGGCTACACCTTC.

The V gene is TRBV6-4, the J gene TRBJ2-2, with a weak D call TRBD1 (6 bases). CDR1 is MRHNA, CDR2 SNTAGT, per germline. The V end was cut by 4 bases, the J end by 5 bases, with 8 bases between. The CDR3 contains 13 residues. This CDR3 reads CASSATGTGELFF. The CDR3, as DNA: TGTGCCAGCAGTGCCACAGGGACCGGGGAGCTGTTTTTT.

A few counts support this clone. The chain links TRBV7-2 to TRBJ1-5; D is uncertain. This CDR3 is built from 14 residues. Germline assignment: CDR1 SGHTA and CDR2 FQGNSA. V lost 0 bases and J lost 1, with 4 bases in between. The CDR3 DNA follows: TGTGCCAGCAGCTTAGCACGGAGCAATCAGCCCCAGCATTTT. It codes for CASSLARSNQPQHF. The entire variable domain, with the rest obtained from reference TRBV7-2 and TRBJ1-5, is as follows: GAGVSQSPSNKVTEKGKDVELRCDPISGHTALYWYRQSLGQGLEFLIYFQGNSAPDKSGLPSDRFSAERTGGSVSTLTIQRTQQEDSAVYLCASSLARSNQPQHFGDGTRLSIL.

The V gene is TRBV18, the J gene TRBJ1-2; perhaps TRBD1 as D (5 bases). Between the trimmed V and J ends, which lost 4 bases and 7 bases, there was a span of 22 bases. This CDR3 has 16 residues. CDR1 is KGHSH and CDR2 is LQKENI in the germline V gene. CDR3 loop: CASSLEPPGLQSGYTF. The DNA for the CDR3 is TGTGCCAGCTCACTGGAACCACCGGGACTCCAAAGTGGCTACACCTTC.

The chain carries TRBV9 and TRBJ1-4, with 10 bases identical to TRBD1. Trimming took 0 bases from V and 8 from J; bases not matched to a gene: 7. CDR1 and CDR2 from the germline V gene are SGDLS and YYNGEE. The CDR3 is 16 amino acids. The CDR3 nucleotides read TGTGCCAGCAGCGTAGGAATCGACAGGGGGCGGGAAAAACTGTTTTTT. This translates into CASSVGIDRGREKLFF. Full variable domain (rest looked up from reference TRBV9 and TRBJ1-4): DSGVTQTPKHLITATGQRVTLRCSPRSGDLSVYWYQQSLDQGLQFLIQYYNGEERAKGNILERFSAQQFPDLHSELNLSSLELGDSALYFCASSVGIDRGREKLFFGSGTQLSVL.

The V and J genes are TRBV19 and TRBJ2-6, with D unresolved. This CDR3 is built from 16 residues. Germline loops: CDR1 LNHDA, CDR2 SQIVND (reference sequence). V lost 0 bases and J lost 0, with 6 bases in between. The CDR3 here is CASSIELHSGANVLTF. In DNA, the CDR3 is TGTGCCAGTAGTATAGAACTCCACTCTGGGGCCAACGTCCTGACTTTC.

The chain combines TRBV18 with TRBJ1-1; D unresolved. V lost 6 bases and J lost 5, with 16 bases in between. Germline CDR1 reads KGHSH; CDR2 reads LQKENI. The CDR3 runs 14 residues. The CDR3 DNA follows: TGTGCCAGCTCTCCAGGAGGGTGGAATACTGAAGCTTTCTTT. It codes for CASSPGGWNTEAFF.

The CDR3 reads CASSLGTANTEAFF. Written as DNA, the CDR3 is TGTGCCAGCAGCTTGGGGACAGCTAACACTGAAGCTTTCTTT. The chain links TRBV7-8 to TRBJ1-1; 7 nucleotides match TRBD1. Germline V CDR1 and CDR2: SGHVS, FQNEAQ. Trimming removed 3 bases from V and 2 bases from J; junction bases left unmatched: 3. This CDR3 has 14 amino acids.

The rearrangement links TRBV7-2 to TRBJ1-2, with 8 nucleotides matching TRBD1. In germline, CDR1 is SGHTA, CDR2 FQGNSA. The CDR3 consists of 13 residues. V shed 5 bases, J shed 4 bases, and the junction held 3 bases outside the gene matches. The CDR3 sequence is CASSHRGFYGYTF. CDR3 DNA sequence: TGTGCCAGCAGCCACAGGGGGTTCTATGGCTACACCTTC. Full variable domain (rest looked up from reference TRBV7-2 and TRBJ1-2): GAGVSQSPSNKVTEKGKDVELRCDPISGHTALYWYRQSLGQGLEFLIYFQGNSAPDKSGLPSDRFSAERTGGSVSTLTIQRTQQEDSAVYLCASSHRGFYGYTFGSGTRLTVV.

This clone was counted once. The genes are TRBV4-3 and TRBJ2-6, with 7 bases aligning to TRBD1. The germline V gene encodes CDR1 LGHNA and CDR2 YSLEER. Unmatched junction bases numbered 6, after V lost 2 bases and J lost 2 bases. The CDR3 runs 17 residues. The CDR3 sequence is CASSQLTGEAGANVLTF. The CDR3 DNA sequence: TGCGCCAGCAGCCAACTTACAGGGGAAGCTGGGGCCAACGTCCTGACTTTC.

The chain carries TRBV7-9 and TRBJ2-7, with 7 bases matching TRBD1. The CDR3 has 14 residues. Germline V CDR1 and CDR2: SEHNR, FQNEAQ (reference sequence). The V gene end was trimmed by 1 base and the J gene end by 1 base; junction bases not matched to a gene: 1. The CDR3 DNA reads TGTGCCAGCAGCTTAGGGACAGGATCCTACGAGCAGTACTTC. It yields the protein CASSLGTGSYEQYF.

The chain joins TRBV15 to TRBJ2-3; D remains unclear. CDR1 is LNHNV and CDR2 is YYDKDF in the germline V gene (reference sequence). Between the trimmed V and J ends, which lost 6 bases and 6 bases, there was a span of 13 bases. This CDR3 is 13 amino acids long. The CDR3 DNA follows: TGTGCCACCAGACCCCTAGGTTGGGATACGCAGTATTTT. The encoded protein is CATRPLGWDTQYF.

The chain joins TRBV6-5 to TRBJ2-7; a possible D gene is TRBD2 (6 bases). Germline CDR1 and CDR2: MNHEY and SVGAGI. The CDR3 is 14 amino acids. The germline V and J ends were trimmed by 6 bases and 3 bases, with 15 bases remaining between them. The CDR3 loop is CASRLTRALYEQYF. Here the CDR3 DNA reads TGTGCCAGCAGACTGACTAGGGCCCTCTACGAGCAGTACTTC.

The chain uses TRBV6-6 and TRBJ2-1; perhaps TRBD2 as D (6 bases). This CDR3 has 13 residues. CDR1 and CDR2 from the germline V gene are MNHNY and SVGAGI (reference sequence). V was cut by 8 bases and J by 4 bases, with 12 bases left in between. CDR3 in DNA: TGTGCCAGCGTGCCCGGGGGATACAATGAGCAGTTCTTC. The encoded protein is CASVPGGYNEQFF.

This chain connects TRBV4-3 to TRBJ1-1; a possible D gene is TRBD1 (5 bases). Per germline, CDR1 LGHNA and CDR2 YSLEER. This CDR3 contains 15 residues. V dropped 4 bases and J dropped 6 bases, with 18 bases sitting between them. The CDR3 nucleotides read TGCGCCAGCAGCCCGGGGCCGGGGGTAGTCGCTGAAGCTTTCTTT. Amino acid sequence: CASSPGPGVVAEAFF.

This chain connects TRBV19 to TRBJ2-5; D remains unclear. The CDR3 length is 13 residues. Per germline, CDR1 LNHDA and CDR2 SQIVND (reference sequence). Trimming left V 8 bases short and J 5 bases short, with 15 bases between. The CDR3 bases are TGTGCCAGTTCCTCGACTCCTGGGGAGACCCAGTACTTC. This codes for CASSSTPGETQYF. Full variable domain (missing parts from reference TRBV19 and TRBJ2-5): DGGITQSPKYLFRKEGQNVTLSCEQNLNHDAMYWYRQDPGQGLRLIYYSQIVNDFQKGDIAEGYSVSREKKESFPLTVTSAQKNPTAFYLCASSSTPGETQYFGPGTRLLVL.

The V and J genes are TRBV9 and TRBJ2-1, with 9 bases identical to TRBD2. The length of the CDR3 is 13 residues. The junction had 7 bases not matched to a gene; V was cut back by 6 bases and J by 9 bases. Germline assignment: CDR1 SGDLS and CDR2 YYNGEE. The CDR3 nucleotides read TGTGCCAGCACCCCTCAACTAGCGGGTGAGCAGTTCTTC. It is translated as CASTPQLAGEQFF. Filled out from reference TRBV9 and TRBJ2-1, the complete variable domain reads DSGVTQTPKHLITATGQRVTLRCSPRSGDLSVYWYQQSLDQGLQFLIQYYNGEERAKGNILERFSAQQFPDLHSELNLSSLELGDSALYFCASTPQLAGEQFFGPGTRLTVL.

This chain links TRBV19 with TRBJ2-4; a weak D match, TRBD1 (6 bases). Trimming took 6 bases from V and 8 from J, leaving 17 bases between them. The CDR3 consists of 14 residues. The germline V gene has CDR1 LNHDA and CDR2 SQIVND (reference sequence). The CDR3 DNA reads TGTGCCAGTAGCAAACAGGGTCATGAGGACATTCAGTACTTC. It encodes CASSKQGHEDIQYF.

This chain joins TRBV11-2 and TRBJ2-2, with 16 nucleotides matching TRBD2. The CDR3 covers 17 residues. The trim removed 6 bases at V and 5 bases at J, leaving 6 bases unmatched. Germline CDR1 and CDR2: SGHAT and FQNNGV. CDR3 sequence reads: CASRPGLAGGETGELFF. The CDR3 DNA follows: TGTGCCAGCAGACCGGGACTAGCGGGGGGGGAGACCGGGGAGCTGTTTTTT.

The chain uses TRBV6-1 and TRBJ1-3; no clear D. V was cut by 1 base and J by 3 bases, with 13 bases left in between. CDR3 length: 16 residues. CDR1 is MNHNS and CDR2 is SASEGT in the germline V gene. For the CDR3, the DNA is TGTGCCAGCAGTGAAGGGACTCGGGGAGGTGGAAACACCATATATTTT. It is translated as CASSEGTRGGGNTIYF.

This clone was seen once. The V and J genes are TRBV6-5 and TRBJ2-7, with D unclear. V lost 3 bases and J 2 bases, leaving 11 bases between the germline ends. The CDR3 runs 14 residues. Germline V lookup: CDR1 MNHEY, CDR2 SVGAGI. CDR3 sequence (DNA): TGTGCCAGCAGTTATCAGGATCCAACCTACGAGCAGTACTTC. Protein sequence: CASSYQDPTYEQYF.

The table lists this clone with a count of one. The chain joins TRBV5-4 to TRBJ2-5; 9 nucleotides match TRBD2. Losses at the gene ends were 0 bases for V and 4 bases for J; bases not matched to a gene: 7. This CDR3 contains 16 residues. CDR1 and CDR2 (germline): SGHNT, YYREEE (reference sequence). The CDR3 spells CASSLAPAGGLETQYF. The CDR3 nucleotides read TGTGCCAGCAGCTTGGCCCCGGCGGGGGGGCTAGAGACCCAGTACTTC.

J is TRBJ1-2 and V is TRBV6-1, with TRBD1 matching over 11 bases. With V trimmed by 6 bases and J by 7 bases, 10 bases remained unmatched. Germline-derived CDR1 and CDR2 are MNHNS and SASEGT. CDR3 length: 15 residues. The CDR3 DNA reads as TGTGCCAGCAGAGGACAGGGGGCGCGGGTGGCTGGCTACACCTTC. This sequence encodes CASRGQGARVAGYTF.

The CDR3 DNA reads as TGTGCCAGCAGCTTTGGCGGGGGGGCAGAGACCCAGTACTTC. It is translated as CASSFGGGAETQYF. The chain combines TRBV11-1 with TRBJ2-5; 9 bases agree with TRBD2. The J segment lost 4 bases and the V segment lost 3 bases, leaving 3 bases of the junction unmatched. The CDR3 length is 14 residues. Per the germline V gene, CDR1 is SGHAT and CDR2 is FQDESV (reference sequence). Using reference TRBV11-1 and TRBJ2-5 for the parts outside the CDR3, the full variable domain is EAEVAQSPRYKITEKSQAVAFWCDPISGHATLYWYRQILGQGPELLVQFQDESVVDDSQLPKDRFSAERLKGVDSTLKIQPAELGDSAMYLCASSFGGGAETQYFGPGTRLLVL.

The gene calls are TRBV20-1 and TRBJ2-5; D is unresolved. V gave up 6 bases and J gave up 5 bases, with 7 bases separating them. The germline gives CDR1 DFQATT, CDR2 SNEGSKA (reference sequence). The CDR3 is made up of 10 amino acids. CDR3 sequence (DNA): TGCAGTGCCTACCGTGAGACCCAGTACTTC. It is translated as CSAYRETQYF.

The chain employs TRBV11-1 and TRBJ2-7; 10 positions agree with TRBD2. Trimming at V came to 5 bases and at J to 3 bases, leaving 4 bases not matched to a gene. The CDR3 is 14 amino acids. Germline assignment: CDR1 SGHAT and CDR2 FQDESV (reference sequence). Written as DNA, the CDR3 is TGTGCCAGCAGCCCCCGGACTAGCGGCTACGAGCAGTACTTC. This sequence encodes CASSPRTSGYEQYF.

This clone came up once. The chain employs TRBV6-4 and TRBJ2-1, with D possibly matching TRBD1 (6 bases). Looked up from germline, CDR1 is MRHNA and CDR2 is SNTAGT. This CDR3 contains 13 residues. The V end was cut by 3 bases, the J end by 8 bases, with 11 bases between. For the CDR3, the DNA is TGTGCCAGCAGTGAACAGGGTTTCTATGAGCAGTTCTTC. It is translated as CASSEQGFYEQFF.

The chain uses TRBV7-8 and TRBJ2-3; 8 bases line up with TRBD2. V dropped 8 bases and J dropped 0; count of bases not matched to a gene: 7. Germline values: CDR1 SGHVS, CDR2 FQNEAQ. This CDR3 is 15 amino acids long. CDR3 nucleotides: TGTGCCAGCCATCCACTAGCGGCGAGCACAGATACGCAGTATTTT. This translates into CASHPLAASTDTQYF.

This clone has a single count. A read error may account for a junction end that differs from germline. V is TRBV5-6 and J is TRBJ2-7; TRBD1 agrees at 7 bases. Looked up from germline, CDR1 is SGHDT and CDR2 is YYEEEE. This CDR3 has 14 residues. CDR3 sequence reads: CASTRQGGTYERYF. CDR3 coding DNA: TGTGCCAGCACCCGACAGGGTGGGACCTACGAGCGGTACTTC.